These T cell receptor beta chains were read from a single sample in a study of shared clonotypes between healthy human individuals. Libraries were prepared by immunoSEQ multiplex PCR; TCRdb keeps only in-frame clonotypes and omits some of them. The table records 2,100,000 or so clones, approximately 96% of them present only once. The specimen was naive CD4+ T cells sorted from blood. These receptors originate from a young man in good health. Both conserved end residues are part of each CDR3. The D gene is left open where the match is weak. Size is stated for part of the rows, as once, few or many counts, or as a class when the clone is expanded.

j_call,d_call,clone_size,v_call,cdr3_nt,cdr3_aa
TRBJ1-1,NA,once,TRBV6-1,TGTGCCAGCCCTTGGGGCACTGAAGCTTTCTTT,CASPWGTEAFF
TRBJ1-1,TRBD1,NA,TRBV5-6,TGTGCCAGCAGCTTCAGACAGGGGACCACTGAAGCTTTCTTT,CASSFRQGTTEAFF
TRBJ1-1,NA,NA,TRBV2,TGTGCCAGCACCGAACAAACTGTTGAAGCTTTCTTT,CASTEQTVEAFF
TRBJ1-5,NA,NA,TRBV5-4,TGTGCCAGCAGCTTCCCAAATCAGCCCCAGCATTTT,CASSFPNQPQHF
TRBJ1-3,TRBD1,NA,TRBV5-1,TGCGCCAGCAGCCTATCCGGGACAGACTCTGGAAACACCATATATTTT,CASSLSGTDSGNTIYF
TRBJ2-3,TRBD1,NA,TRBV10-3,TGTGCCACCAACAACCGGGACAGGGAATTGATAGATACGCAGTATTTT,CATNNRDRELIDTQYF
TRBJ2-7,NA,NA,TRBV7-2,TGTGCCAGCAGCTTAAAAACCCCCTCCTACGAGCAGTACTTC,CASSLKTPSYEQYF
TRBJ1-6,NA,NA,TRBV7-8,TGTGCCAGCAGCTTGATTTGGTCGGGGAATTCACCCCTCCACTTT,CASSLIWSGNSPLHF
TRBJ1-3,NA,NA,TRBV11-2,TGTGCCAGCAGCTTAGGTCAGGGAAACACCATATATTTT,CASSLGQGNTIYF
TRBJ2-7,NA,NA,TRBV5-1,TGCGCCAGCAGCCCAACAGGAGACTCCTACGAGCAGTACTTC,CASSPTGDSYEQYF
TRBJ2-1,TRBD2,NA,TRBV18,TGTGCCAGCTCACGGGGGCGGGAGGAATACAATGAGCAGTTCTTC,CASSRGREEYNEQFF
TRBJ2-5,TRBD1,NA,TRBV18,TGTGCCAGCTCACCGCCGACAGGGACGAGAGAGACCCAGTACTTC,CASSPPTGTRETQYF
TRBJ2-7,NA,once,TRBV7-9,TGTGCCAGCAGCCCAAGACAGGACTCCTACGAGCAGTACTTC,CASSPRQDSYEQYF
TRBJ2-3,NA,NA,TRBV10-2,TGCGCCAGCAGTGAACCCGGGAAAGCGACTACGCAGTATTTT,CASSEPGKATTQYF
TRBJ1-6,NA,NA,TRBV5-4,TGTGCCAGCAGCAAGACGGTGTATAATTCACCCCTCCACTTT,CASSKTVYNSPLHF
TRBJ1-2,NA,NA,TRBV7-9,TGTGCCAGCAGCTTAGAGGGGAGTGATGGCTACACCTTC,CASSLEGSDGYTF
TRBJ2-2,TRBD1,NA,TRBV5-4,TGTGCCAGCAGCCCAGGACAGGGGGCGCACTACACCGGGGAGCTGTTTTTT,CASSPGQGAHYTGELFF
TRBJ1-2,TRBD1,NA,TRBV28,TGTGCCAGCAGTCCAAGAAGACAGGGAGGGGGAAACTATGGCTACACCTTC,CASSPRRQGGGNYGYTF
TRBJ2-1,NA,NA,TRBV7-9,TGTGCCAGCAGCTTAGGACGGGTGTTGGACAATGAGCAGTTCTTC,CASSLGRVLDNEQFF
TRBJ2-7,NA,NA,TRBV11-2,TGTGCCAGCAGCCGCATCAGAGGACAAGCCTACGAGCAGTACTTC,CASSRIRGQAYEQYF
TRBJ1-5,NA,NA,TRBV19,TGTGCCAGTAGTATAGAGGCAGAGAGAAGGACCTACAATCAGCCCCAGCATTTT,CASSIEAERRTYNQPQHF
TRBJ2-4,TRBD2,NA,TRBV4-3,TGCGCCAGCAGCCAAACGTCTGGGCTAGCGGGAGGCATTCAGTACTTC,CASSQTSGLAGGIQYF
TRBJ1-6,NA,NA,TRBV5-8,TGTGCCAGCAGCTACAAGGGTTCCACCGTTTCACCCCTCCACTTT,CASSYKGSTVSPLHF
TRBJ1-5,TRBD1,NA,TRBV15,TGTGCCACCAGCCGACAGGGTCTTGGCAATCAGCCCCAGCATTTT,CATSRQGLGNQPQHF
TRBJ2-4,NA,NA,TRBV5-4,TGTGCCAGCAGCCCGGGGCTCACCAAAAACATTCAGTACTTC,CASSPGLTKNIQYF
TRBJ2-2,TRBD2,NA,TRBV5-1,TGCGCCAGCAGCCACCAACTCCTAGCGGGGGGTAACACCGGGGAGCTGTTTTTT,CASSHQLLAGGNTGELFF
TRBJ2-2,NA,NA,TRBV30,TGTGCCTGGAGTGTGGGCAGGTTCGAAGGCGGGGAGCTGTTTTTT,CAWSVGRFEGGELFF
TRBJ2-3,NA,NA,TRBV4-3,TGCGCCAGCAGCCAGGCCGATACGCAGTATTTT,CASSQADTQYF
TRBJ2-7,TRBD1,NA,TRBV29-1,TGCAGCGTTACACAGGGGGCATACGAGCAGTACTTC,CSVTQGAYEQYF
TRBJ2-7,TRBD1,NA,TRBV5-1,TGCGCCAGCAGCTTGATACCACGGGTTGCGGGACAGGGGAGCTACGAGCAGTACTTC,CASSLIPRVAGQGSYEQYF
TRBJ1-4,NA,NA,TRBV5-1,TGCGCCACCAGACAGGAGGTCGGTGAAAAACTGTTTTTT,CATRQEVGEKLFF
TRBJ2-7,NA,NA,TRBV18,TGTGCCAGCTCACCACAGGAACGCTCCTACGAGCAGTACTTC,CASSPQERSYEQYF
TRBJ2-7,TRBD1,NA,TRBV19,TGTGCCAGTAGTATGGAGGGACAGGGGGCGTACGAGCAGTACTTC,CASSMEGQGAYEQYF
TRBJ2-1,TRBD2,NA,TRBV30,TGTGCCTGGGGGGGGAGGGCCGCCAATGAGCAGTTCTTC,CAWGGRAANEQFF
TRBJ2-5,NA,NA,TRBV5-1,TGCGCCAGCAGGAAGGAGCAAGAGACCCAGTACTTC,CASRKEQETQYF